The sequence of this T cell receptor (beta chain) was determined in a study of post-analysis software for immune sequencing data. With regard to this clonotype: Its antigen is still unknown.

Points from the study as a whole: The study found significantly lower normalized Chao1 diversity in multiple sclerosis patients than in controls.

Included in the TCR beta cDNA libraries were unique molecular identifiers. TCRdb analysed the PCR reads with MiXCR anew, one entry per CDR3 protein. The sample contains roughly 580,000 distinct CDR3 sequences, 44% of which appear only once. Sequenced material: blood. The receptor was derived from a girl between 5 and 17 years old with multiple sclerosis.

CDR3 loop: CSASAGGYQPQHF. CDR3 bases: TGCAGTGCTAGTGCAGGGGGTTATCAGCCCCAGCATTTT. The chain links TRBV20-1 to TRBJ1-5; TRBD1 agrees at 7 bases. V was pared by 3 bases and J by 5 bases, with 4 bases of the junction left unmatched. The CDR3 extends over 13 amino acids. CDR1 is DFQATT, CDR2 SNEGSKA, per germline (reference sequence).